This T cell receptor beta chain was observed in a study of CD8 T cells in Susac syndrome. CDR1 SGHTA and CDR2 FQGNSA come from the germline V gene. This CDR3 comprises 15 residues. V lost 7 bases and J lost 1, with 16 bases in between. Controls were age- and sex-matched healthy donors. While CD8+ and CD4+ T cells were isolated negatively, TEMRA cells were enriched by FACS. When the RNA was reverse transcribed, random hexamers were used with an input of roughly 0.45 to 1 ug. Amplification of TCR beta CDR3 by immunoSEQ multiplex PCR spanned 54 Vbeta and 13 Jbeta. Each CDR3 protein is one row after TCRdb ran MiXCR on the immunoSEQ multiplex PCR reads. The profile shows 150,000 or so distinct CDR3 sequences, about 90% of them singletons.

The sequencing sample was made of CD4+ T cells from PBMCs. The chain carries TRBV7-2 and TRBJ2-5; maybe TRBD2 (5 bases). This sequence originates from a human donor in good health. In nucleotides, the CDR3 is TGTGCCAGCACACTCCGCGGGCATAGCCAAGAGACCCAGTACTTC. This translates into CASTLRGHSQETQYF.